A single count supports the clone carrying this T cell receptor beta chain. In the original analysis: Amplification with reference gene primers provided the estimates of nucleated cell counts. TCRdb's copy holds only in-frame clones and misses some; the assay was immunoSEQ multiplex PCR. V and J calls and clone size are those listed in that table; D and trimming were worked out from the DNA. The profile covers hundreds of thousands of clones, with roughly 89% appearing a single time and less than 2% taken by the ten largest. The CDR3 has 15 residues. V lost 9 bases, J lost 3 bases, and 11 bases stayed unmatched. Germline loops: CDR1 LNHDA, CDR2 SQIVND (reference sequence). Patients of the Seattle cohort, enrolled during active infection, were followed longitudinally. The sample belongs to a study of blood T cell repertoires in COVID-19. Overall study context: COVID-19 samples, acute and convalescent, were from the United States, Italy and Spain. T cells, B-cell-depleted T cells, or PBMCs supplied cDNA or gDNA.

The sequence was obtained from a woman in her 30s with COVID-19, enrolled during active disease. Sequences were obtained from peripheral blood. V and J are TRBV19 and TRBJ2-7; 10 nucleotides agree with TRBD2. The CDR3 coding sequence is TGTGCCAGCGGGCCTAGCGGGGGACTACTCTACGAGCAGTACTTC. It codes for CASGPSGGLLYEQYF.